This T cell receptor (beta chain) was found in a study of regulatory T cells in long-lasting Graves disease. Whole-study results and caveats: The study found lower TCR diversity in persistent Graves' patients than in newly diagnosed ones. Persistent disease preferred TRBV28, TRBJ1-2 and TRBJ2-5.

Losses at the gene ends were 5 bases for V and 8 bases for J; bases not matched to a gene: 6. From germline, CDR1 is SGHAT and CDR2 FQNNGV. The length of the CDR3 is 14 residues. As to time point: newly diagnosed GD, antithyroid drugs for less than 3 months. RNA from PBMCs was the source of the TCR library. This clonotype was detected ten times or more. Its specificity is not known. Arm-PCR of CDR3 regions and iRepertoire HTBI primers were used to build TCR beta libraries. TCRdb reprocessed the multiplex PCR reads with MiXCR, giving one entry per CDR3 protein. The data contain 350,000 to 550,000 distinct CDR3 sequences, 16% of them singletons. This same sample was also taken into another study, of T cells in Graves' hyperthyroidism and ophthalmopathy.

This material consisted of peripheral blood mononuclear cells (PBMCs), taken at new diagnosis, from a patient treated with antithyroid drugs. This clonotype was sampled from a woman in her late teens or twenties with Graves disease. The V and J genes are TRBV11-2 and TRBJ1-2, with 12 nucleotides matching TRBD1. The CDR3 coding sequence is TGTGCCAGCAGCCCGCTTGGGACAGGGGGCGGCTACACCTTC. It translates to CASSPLGTGGGYTF.